The 5 T cell receptor beta chains given below trace back to one sample, sequenced in a study of beta chain features in type 1 diabetes. Study-wide findings and caveats: Shorter TCRB CDR3s, moderately but significantly so, were found in Type 1 diabetes patients in all four CD4+ subsets.

Which antigens these TCRs recognize remains unknown. Reverse transcription of all isolated RNA meant that expressed TCRB transcripts were sequenced. The repertoire was sequenced with immunoSEQ multiplex PCR; TCRdb's copy has only in-frame clones and lacks some. The sample consists of tens of thousands of clones, about 50% of them appearing once. Sequenced sample: central memory CD4+ T cells from blood. These TCRs come from a man younger than 45 with type 1 diabetes.

This clone occurred once. At one of its ends the junction is not consistent with the germline gene, which may arise from a read error. The sample holds other DNA sequences that translate to the same CDR3. The J gene is TRBJ1-6, the V gene TRBV7-9; D gene unclear. CDR3 length: 15 amino acids. Germline V gene lookup returns CDR1 SEHNR and CDR2 FQNEAQ (reference sequence). The CDR3 here is CASSLTSSYNSPLHF. CDR3 in DNA: TGTGCTAGCAGCTTAACAAGCTCCTATAATTCACCCCTCCACTTT.

The chain is built from TRBV30 and TRBJ1-3; D unclear. CDR3 length: 13 residues. Trimming took 5 bases from V and 4 from J, leaving 12 bases between them. Germline V lookup: CDR1 GTSNPN, CDR2 SVGIG (reference sequence). CDR3 protein: CAWANLQGNTIYF. The DNA of the CDR3 is TGTGCCTGGGCAAACTTACAGGGAAACACCATATATTTT.

V gene TRBV5-1 combines with J gene TRBJ1-2; D may be TRBD1 (6 bases). This CDR3 is built from 17 residues. Trimming cost V 4 bases and J 0 bases, with 19 bases left between them. The germline CDR1 and CDR2 sequences are SGHRS and YFSETQ. CDR3 sequence: CASSPVQTGKANYGYTF. The CDR3 DNA is TGCGCCAGCAGCCCGGTTCAGACAGGCAAAGCTAACTATGGCTACACCTTC.

The chain uses TRBV2 and TRBJ1-5, with TRBD1 identical over 8 bases. The V gene's germline CDR1 is SNHLY and CDR2 FYNNEI. The CDR3 has 14 residues. V trimming: 6 bases; J trimming: 4 bases; junction bases outside the gene matches: 5. The CDR3 spells CASRSRQGNQPQHF. CDR3 nucleotide sequence: TGTGCCAGCAGATCTCGACAGGGGAATCAGCCCCAGCATTTT.

This clone was observed a few times. J is TRBJ1-2 and V is TRBV5-1; D is perhaps TRBD1 (6 bases). Germline CDR1 is SGHRS and CDR2 is YFSETQ. This CDR3 has 15 amino acids. Trimming pared 4 bases from V and 6 bases from J, leaving 19 bases between. CDR3 in DNA: TGCGCCAGCAGCACCAACGCCGGGACACTAAATGGCTACACCTTC. It yields the protein CASSTNAGTLNGYTF.